These 2 T cell receptor beta chains were all obtained from the same sample, sequenced in a study of T cell responses to AZD1222 COVID-19 vaccine. Using immunoSEQ multiplex PCR, the repertoire was profiled, and TCRdb retains in-frame clones only, with some absent. The repertoire holds 100,000 to 150,000 clones, with 86% as singletons. The sequencing used peripheral blood, collected on day 0 of AZD1222 vaccination. The receptors were sampled from an adult in good health.

The chain has TRBV28 and TRBJ2-1, with 8 bases lining up with TRBD1. J lost 3 bases, V lost 1 base, and 8 bases had no gene match. CDR1 MDHEN and CDR2 SYDVKM come from the germline V gene. The CDR3 extends over 17 amino acids. The CDR3 is CASSLLLDRGFYNEQFF. CDR3 nucleotides: TGTGCCAGCAGTTTATTGTTAGACAGGGGTTTCTACAATGAGCAGTTCTTC.

In its sample, this clone was seen once. The V and J genes are TRBV14 and TRBJ1-1; 7 bases match TRBD1. This CDR3 has 15 residues. Germline trimming cut 5 bases from V and 1 base from J; bases unmatched to any gene: 7. Germline V gene sequence: CDR1 SGHDN, CDR2 FVKESK. The CDR3 nucleotides read TGTGCCAGCAGCTTTCCTGGGACAGCGAACACTGAAGCTTTCTTT. It is translated as CASSFPGTANTEAFF.